This T cell receptor beta chain was profiled in a study of T cell responses to AZD1222 COVID-19 vaccine. Broader study findings: Within unmutated variant regions lay the reported targets of nearly half of spike-specific TCRs. The breadth and depth of Spike-specific TCRs increased once two AZD1222 doses had been given. Females outnumbered males among donors, who were mostly white British; clonal diversity was possibly underestimated.

Notes on this clone: The target antigen is unknown.

Method: immunoSEQ multiplex PCR; TCRdb's copy keeps in-frame clones and lacks some. The sample shows about 130,000 clones, 93% of them seen only once. CDR1 and CDR2 (germline): MNHNY, SVGAGI (reference sequence). This CDR3 spans 14 amino acids. V was clipped by 7 bases and J by 2 bases; unmatched bases: 5. This TCR derives from an adult in good health. The sequences come from peripheral blood, collected on day 0 of AZD1222 vaccination. The chain carries TRBV6-6 and TRBJ2-7; 10 nucleotides agree with TRBD2. CDR3 sequence: CASTKGLAPYEQYF. DNA for the CDR3: TGTGCCAGCACAAAGGGACTAGCGCCCTACGAGCAGTACTTC.